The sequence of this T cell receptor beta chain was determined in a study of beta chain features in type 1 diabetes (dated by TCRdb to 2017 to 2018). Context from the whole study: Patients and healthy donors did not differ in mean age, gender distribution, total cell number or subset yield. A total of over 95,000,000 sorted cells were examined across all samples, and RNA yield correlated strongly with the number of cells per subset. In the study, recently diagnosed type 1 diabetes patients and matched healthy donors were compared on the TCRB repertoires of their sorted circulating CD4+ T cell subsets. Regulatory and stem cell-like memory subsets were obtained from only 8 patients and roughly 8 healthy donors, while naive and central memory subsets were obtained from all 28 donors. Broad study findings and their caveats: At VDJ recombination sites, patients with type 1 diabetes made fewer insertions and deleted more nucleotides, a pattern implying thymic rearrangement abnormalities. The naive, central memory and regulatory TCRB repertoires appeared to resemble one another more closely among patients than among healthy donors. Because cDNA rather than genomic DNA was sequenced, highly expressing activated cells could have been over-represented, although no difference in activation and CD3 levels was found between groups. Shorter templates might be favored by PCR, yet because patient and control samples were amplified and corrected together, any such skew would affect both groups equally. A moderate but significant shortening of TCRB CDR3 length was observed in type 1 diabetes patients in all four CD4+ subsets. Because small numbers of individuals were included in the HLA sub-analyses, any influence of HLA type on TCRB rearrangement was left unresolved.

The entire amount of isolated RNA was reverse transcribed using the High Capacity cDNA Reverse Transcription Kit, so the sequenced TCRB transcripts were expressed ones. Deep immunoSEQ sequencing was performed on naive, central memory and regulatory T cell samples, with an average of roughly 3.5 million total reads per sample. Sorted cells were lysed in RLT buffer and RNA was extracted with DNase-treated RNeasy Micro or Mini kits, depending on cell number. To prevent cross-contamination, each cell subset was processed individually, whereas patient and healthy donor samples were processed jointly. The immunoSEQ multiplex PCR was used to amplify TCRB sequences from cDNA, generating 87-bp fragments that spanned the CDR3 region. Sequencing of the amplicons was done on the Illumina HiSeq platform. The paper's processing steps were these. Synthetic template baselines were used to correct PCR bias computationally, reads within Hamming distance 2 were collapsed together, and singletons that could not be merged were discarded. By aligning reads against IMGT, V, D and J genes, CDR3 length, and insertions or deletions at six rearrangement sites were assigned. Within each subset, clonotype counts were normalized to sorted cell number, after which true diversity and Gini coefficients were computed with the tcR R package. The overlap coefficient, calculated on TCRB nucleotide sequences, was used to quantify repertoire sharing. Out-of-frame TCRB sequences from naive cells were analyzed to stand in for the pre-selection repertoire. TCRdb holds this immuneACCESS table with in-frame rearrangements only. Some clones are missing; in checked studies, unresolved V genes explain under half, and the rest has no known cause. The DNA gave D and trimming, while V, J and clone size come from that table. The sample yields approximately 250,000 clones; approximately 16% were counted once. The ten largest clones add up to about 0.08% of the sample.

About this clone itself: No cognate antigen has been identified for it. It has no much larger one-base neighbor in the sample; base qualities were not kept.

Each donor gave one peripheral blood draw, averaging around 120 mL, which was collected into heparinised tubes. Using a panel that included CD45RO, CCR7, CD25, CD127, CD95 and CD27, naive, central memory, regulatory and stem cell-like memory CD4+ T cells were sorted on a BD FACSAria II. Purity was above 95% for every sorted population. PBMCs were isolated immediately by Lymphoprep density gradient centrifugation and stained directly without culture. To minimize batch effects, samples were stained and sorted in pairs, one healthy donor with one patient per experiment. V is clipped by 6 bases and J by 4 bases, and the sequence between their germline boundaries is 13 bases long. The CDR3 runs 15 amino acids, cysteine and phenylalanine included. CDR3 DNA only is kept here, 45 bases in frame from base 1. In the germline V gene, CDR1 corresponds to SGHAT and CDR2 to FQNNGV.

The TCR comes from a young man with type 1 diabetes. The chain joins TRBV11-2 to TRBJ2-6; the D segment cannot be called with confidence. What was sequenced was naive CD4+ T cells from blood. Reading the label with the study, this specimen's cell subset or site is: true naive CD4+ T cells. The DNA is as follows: TGTGCCAGCAGGGCCATGCCGCGCGGGGCCAACGTCCTGACTTTC. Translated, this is CASRAMPRGANVLTF.